What follows describes a single T cell receptor beta chain. This specimen belongs to a study of blood T cell repertoires in COVID-19. The wider study: The study drew acute and convalescent COVID-19 samples from the United States, Italy and Spain. The analysed material was cDNA or gDNA that came from T cells, B-cell-depleted T cells, or PBMCs.

Authors' data handling: Estimates of nucleated cell counts were drawn from the amplification of reference gene primers. TCRdb keeps only in-frame clones here, not all; method: immunoSEQ multiplex PCR. V, J and clone size are taken as reported in that table, and D and trimming were inferred from the DNA itself. The repertoire includes approximately 270,000 clones, around 90% of them detected once, and around 2% sits in the top ten. The receptor was derived from a man aged 45-65 years with acute or convalescent COVID-19. Sequencing used peripheral blood.

CDR3 DNA: TGTGCCAGTAGCCCGACAGGGACCTCCTATAATTCACCCCTCCACTTT. Translated, it gives CASSPTGTSYNSPLHF. This rearrangement joins TRBV19 to TRBJ1-6, with 7 bases lining up with TRBD1. The CDR3 contains 16 residues. In germline, CDR1 is LNHDA, CDR2 SQIVND (reference sequence). With V trimmed by 6 bases and J by 0 bases, 5 bases remained unmatched. Combining the CDR3 with reference TRBV19 and TRBJ1-6 gives the whole variable domain DGGITQSPKYLFRKEGQNVTLSCEQNLNHDAMYWYRQDPGQGLRLIYYSQIVNDFQKGDIAEGYSVSREKKESFPLTVTSAQKNPTAFYLCASSPTGTSYNSPLHFGNGTRLTVT.